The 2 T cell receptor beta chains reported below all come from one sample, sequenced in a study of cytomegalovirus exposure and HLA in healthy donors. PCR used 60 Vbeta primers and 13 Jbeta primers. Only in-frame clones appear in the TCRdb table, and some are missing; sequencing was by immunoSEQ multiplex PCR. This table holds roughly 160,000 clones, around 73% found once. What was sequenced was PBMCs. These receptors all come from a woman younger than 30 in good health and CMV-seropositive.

CDR3: CASSLAYRGRSYEQYF. The CDR3 coding sequence is TGCGCCAGCAGCTTGGCTTACAGGGGGCGCTCCTACGAGCAGTACTTC. The chain joins TRBV5-1 to TRBJ2-7; TRBD1 agrees at 9 bases. J lost 0 bases, V lost 0 bases, and 4 bases had no gene match. Germline-derived CDR1 and CDR2 are SGHRS and YFSETQ. This CDR3 is 16 amino acids long.

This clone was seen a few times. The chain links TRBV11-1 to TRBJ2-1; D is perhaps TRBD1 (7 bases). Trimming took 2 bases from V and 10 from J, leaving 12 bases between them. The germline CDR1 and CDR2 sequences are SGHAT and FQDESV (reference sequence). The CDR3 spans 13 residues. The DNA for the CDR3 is TGTGCCAGCAGCTTATTCAGGGGGGAGGAGCAGTTCTTC. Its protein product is CASSLFRGEEQFF.